This T cell receptor (beta chain) was sequenced for a study of cytomegalovirus exposure and HLA in healthy donors. Study-level background: There were under 140 million unique TCR beta sequences, drawn from approximately 190 million T cells, in an earlier analysis.

The CDR3 extends over 13 amino acids. Germline loops: CDR1 SQVTM, CDR2 ANQGSEA. Trimming cost V 6 bases and J 0 bases, with 9 bases left between them. As for this clone: The antigen remains unidentified.

Whole-study findings and limits: Sequencing likely caused a cluster of highly shared sequence variants. Later on, an analysis tied approximately 17,000 TCR beta sequences to HLA alleles at 0.05 false discovery rate. Whilst most TCR sequences proved rare, a subset of public TCRs occurred across many donors.

The PCR made use of 60 Vbeta and 13 Jbeta primers. Sequenced by immunoSEQ multiplex PCR; TCRdb stores in-frame clones only, minus some. With around 70,000 clones in the sample, the ten largest clones hold 2.4%. Sequencing was done on a sample of PBMCs. The clonotype originates from a female donor in good health and CMV-seropositive. The rearrangement joins TRBV29-1 to TRBJ1-3; no clear D. The CDR3 spells CSVAVTSGNTIYF. In DNA form, the CDR3 reads TGCAGCGTCGCGGTCACCTCTGGAAACACCATATATTTT.